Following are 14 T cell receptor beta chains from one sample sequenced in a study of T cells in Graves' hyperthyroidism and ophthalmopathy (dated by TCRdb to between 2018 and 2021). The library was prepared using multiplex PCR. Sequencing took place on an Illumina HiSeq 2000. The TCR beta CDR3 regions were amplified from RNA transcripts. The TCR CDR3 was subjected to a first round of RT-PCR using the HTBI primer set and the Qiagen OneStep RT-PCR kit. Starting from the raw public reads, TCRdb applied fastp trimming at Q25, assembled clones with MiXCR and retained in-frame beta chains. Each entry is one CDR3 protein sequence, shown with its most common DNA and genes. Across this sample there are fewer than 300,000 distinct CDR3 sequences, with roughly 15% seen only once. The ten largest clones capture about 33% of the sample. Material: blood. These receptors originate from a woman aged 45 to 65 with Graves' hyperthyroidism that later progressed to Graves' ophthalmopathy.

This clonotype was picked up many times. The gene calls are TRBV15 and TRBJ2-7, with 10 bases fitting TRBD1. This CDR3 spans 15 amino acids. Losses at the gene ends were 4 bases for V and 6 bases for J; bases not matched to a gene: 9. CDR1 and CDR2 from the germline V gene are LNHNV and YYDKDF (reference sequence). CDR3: CATSTDRGQAGEQYF. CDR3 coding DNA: TGTGCCACCAGCACAGACAGGGGGCAAGCGGGCGAGCAGTACTTC. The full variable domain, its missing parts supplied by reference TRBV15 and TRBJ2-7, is DAMVIQNPRYQVTQFGKPVTLSCSQTLNHNVMYWYQQKSSQAPKLLFHYYDKDFNNEADTPDNFQSRRPNTSFCFLDIRSPGLGDTAMYLCATSTDRGQAGEQYFGPGTRLTVT.

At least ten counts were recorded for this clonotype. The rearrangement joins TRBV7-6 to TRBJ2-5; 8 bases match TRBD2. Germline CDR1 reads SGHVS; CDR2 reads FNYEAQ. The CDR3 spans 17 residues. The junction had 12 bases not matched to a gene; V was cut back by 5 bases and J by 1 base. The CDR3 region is CASSHLGTSPAQETQYF. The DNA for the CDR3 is TGTGCCAGCAGCCATCTCGGGACTAGTCCTGCCCAAGAGACCCAGTACTTC.

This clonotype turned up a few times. The CDR3 region has the DNA TGTGCCAGCAGTGAAATCTCCAGCTATGGCTACACCTTC. The encoded protein is CASSEISSYGYTF. This rearrangement joins TRBV2 to TRBJ1-2; D remains unclear. This CDR3 is 13 amino acids long. V lost 2 bases to trimming and J lost 4 bases, with 8 bases between them. Germline V lookup: CDR1 SNHLY, CDR2 FYNNEI.

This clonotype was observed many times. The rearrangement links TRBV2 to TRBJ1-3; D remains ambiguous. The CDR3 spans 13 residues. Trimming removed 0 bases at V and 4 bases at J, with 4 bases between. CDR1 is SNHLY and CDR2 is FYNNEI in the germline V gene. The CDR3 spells CASSEAKGNTIYF. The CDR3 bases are TGTGCCAGCAGTGAAGCGAAGGGAAACACCATATATTTT. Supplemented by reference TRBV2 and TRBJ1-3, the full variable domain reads EPEVTQTPSHQVTQMGQEVILRCVPISNHLYFYWYRQILGQKVEFLVSFYNNEISEKSEIFDDQFSVERPDGSNFTLKIRSTKLEDSAMYFCASSEAKGNTIYFGEGSWLTVV.

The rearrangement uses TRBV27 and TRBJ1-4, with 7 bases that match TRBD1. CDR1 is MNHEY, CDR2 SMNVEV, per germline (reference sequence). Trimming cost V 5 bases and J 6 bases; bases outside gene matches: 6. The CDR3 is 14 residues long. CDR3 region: CASSRQGLYEKLFF. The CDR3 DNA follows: TGTGCCAGCAGTAGACAGGGATTATATGAAAAACTGTTTTTT.

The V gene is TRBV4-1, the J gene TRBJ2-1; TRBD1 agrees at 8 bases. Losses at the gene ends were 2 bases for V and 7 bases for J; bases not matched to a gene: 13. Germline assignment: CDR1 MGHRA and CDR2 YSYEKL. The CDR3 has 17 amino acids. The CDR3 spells CASSQISLGQGPNEQFF. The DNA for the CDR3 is TGCGCCAGCAGCCAAATCTCCCTCGGACAGGGACCGAATGAGCAGTTCTTC.

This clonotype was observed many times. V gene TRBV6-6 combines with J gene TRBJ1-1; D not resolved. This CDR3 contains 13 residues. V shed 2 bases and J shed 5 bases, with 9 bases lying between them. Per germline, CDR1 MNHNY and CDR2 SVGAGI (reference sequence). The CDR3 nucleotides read TGTGCCAGCAGTTACGGCGGCTCTACTGAAGCTTTCTTT. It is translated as CASSYGGSTEAFF.

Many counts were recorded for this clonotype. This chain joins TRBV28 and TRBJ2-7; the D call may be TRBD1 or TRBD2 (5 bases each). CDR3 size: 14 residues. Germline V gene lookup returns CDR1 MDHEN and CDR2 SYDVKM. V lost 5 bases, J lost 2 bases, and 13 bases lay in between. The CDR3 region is CASSTPGRTYEQYF. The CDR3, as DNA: TGTGCCAGCAGTACCCCGGGACGGACCTACGAGCAGTACTTC. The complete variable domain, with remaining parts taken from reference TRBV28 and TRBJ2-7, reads DVKVTQSSRYLVKRTGEKVFLECVQDMDHENMFWYRQDPGLGLRLIYFSYDVKMKEKGDIPEGYSVSREKKERFSLILESASTNQTSMYLCASSTPGRTYEQYFGPGTRLTVT.

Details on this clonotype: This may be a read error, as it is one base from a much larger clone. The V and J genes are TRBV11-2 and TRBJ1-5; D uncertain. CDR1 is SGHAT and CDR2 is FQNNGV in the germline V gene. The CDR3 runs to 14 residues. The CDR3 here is CAGSLGRSNQPQHF. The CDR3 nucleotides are TGTGCCGGCAGCTTAGGCAGGAGCAATCAGCCCCAGCATTTT. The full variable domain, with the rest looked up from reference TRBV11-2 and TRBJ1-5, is EAGVAQSPRYKIIEKRQSVAFWCNPISGHATLYWYQQILGQGPKLLIQFQNNGVVDDSQLPKDRFSAERLKGVDSTLKIQPAKLEDSAVYLCAGSLGRSNQPQHFGDGTRLSIL.

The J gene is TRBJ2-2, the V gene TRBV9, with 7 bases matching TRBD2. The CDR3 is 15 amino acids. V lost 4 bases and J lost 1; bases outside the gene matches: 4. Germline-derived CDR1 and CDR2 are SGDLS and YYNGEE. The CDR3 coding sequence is TGTGCCAGCAGCATGGGGGAGGGGAACACCGGGGAGCTGTTTTTT. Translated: CASSMGEGNTGELFF.

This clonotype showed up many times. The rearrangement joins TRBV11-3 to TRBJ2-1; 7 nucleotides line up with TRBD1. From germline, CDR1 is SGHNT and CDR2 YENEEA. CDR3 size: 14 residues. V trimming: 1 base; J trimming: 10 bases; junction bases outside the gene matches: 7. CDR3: CASSLAGQAGEQFF. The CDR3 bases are TGTGCCAGCAGCTTAGCCGGACAGGCAGGCGAGCAGTTCTTC.

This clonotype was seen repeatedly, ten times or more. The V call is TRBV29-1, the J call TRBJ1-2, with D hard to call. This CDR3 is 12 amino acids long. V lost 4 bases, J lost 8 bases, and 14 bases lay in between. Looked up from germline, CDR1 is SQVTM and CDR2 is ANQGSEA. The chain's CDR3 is CSVGDSRGGYTF. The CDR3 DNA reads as TGCAGCGTTGGTGACTCTCGCGGCGGCTACACCTTC.

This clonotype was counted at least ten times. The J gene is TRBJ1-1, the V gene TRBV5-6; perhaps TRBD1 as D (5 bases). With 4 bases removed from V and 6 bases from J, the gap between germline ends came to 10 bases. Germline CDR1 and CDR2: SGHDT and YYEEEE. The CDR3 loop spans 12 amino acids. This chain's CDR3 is CASSPQGAEAFF. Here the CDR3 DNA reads TGTGCCAGCAGCCCCCAGGGTGCTGAAGCTTTCTTT.

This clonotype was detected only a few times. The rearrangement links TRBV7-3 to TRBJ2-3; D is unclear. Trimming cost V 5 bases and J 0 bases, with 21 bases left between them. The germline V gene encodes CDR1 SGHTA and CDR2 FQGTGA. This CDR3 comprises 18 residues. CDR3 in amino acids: CASSPLGTLQPSTDTQYF. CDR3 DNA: TGTGCCAGCAGCCCACTTGGAACCCTCCAACCTAGCACAGATACGCAGTATTTT.